This T cell receptor (beta chain) is drawn from a study of CD8 T cells in ankylosing spondylitis. Notes on the study in general: There was a TCR beta motif, made of several highly homologous variants, that appeared characteristic of ankylosing spondylitis blood. Reportedly, disease-linked clones are significantly enriched in ankylosing spondylitis patients' matched synovial fluid.

Trimming removed 1 base from V and 4 bases from J, with 13 bases in between. Per the germline V gene, CDR1 is MNHEY and CDR2 is SMNVEV (reference sequence). This CDR3 is built from 16 residues. This clonotype was observed many times. Its antigen remains unknown. Using its own MiXCR run on the 5' RACE reads, TCRdb lists one record per CDR3 protein. The sample lists about 440,000 distinct CDR3 sequences, 17% occurring once. The rearrangement joins TRBV27 to TRBJ1-4; a possible D gene is TRBD1 (5 bases). The TCR originated in a male donor with ankylosing spondylitis. The sequenced sample was blood, either unsorted or a sorted T cell fraction (not recorded which). The CDR3 protein is CASSLFVGGVNEKLFF. The CDR3 DNA sequence: TGTGCCAGCAGTTTATTTGTCGGGGGAGTTAATGAAAAACTGTTTTTT.